This TCR beta chain was documented in a study of blood T cell repertoires in COVID-19. In the authors' workflow: The assay estimated nucleated cells by amplifying reference gene primers. Using immunoSEQ multiplex PCR, the repertoire was profiled, and TCRdb retains in-frame clones only, with some absent. V, J and clone size reflect that table, while D and trimming were determined from the DNA. The data hold over 150,000 clones, with around 85% observed a single time. This clone has only one observation. Sample: peripheral blood. The TCR comes from an elderly man with COVID-19, enrolled during active disease.

The CDR3 here is CASSQGGTGDDEKLFF. CDR3 DNA: TGTGCCAGCAGCCAGGGAGGGACAGGGGACGATGAAAAACTGTTTTTT. V and J are TRBV5-5 and TRBJ1-4, with TRBD1 matching 10 bases. CDR1 and CDR2 (germline): SGHKS, YYEKEE (reference sequence). With V trimmed by 4 bases and J by 6 bases, 9 bases remained unmatched. The CDR3 loop spans 16 amino acids.